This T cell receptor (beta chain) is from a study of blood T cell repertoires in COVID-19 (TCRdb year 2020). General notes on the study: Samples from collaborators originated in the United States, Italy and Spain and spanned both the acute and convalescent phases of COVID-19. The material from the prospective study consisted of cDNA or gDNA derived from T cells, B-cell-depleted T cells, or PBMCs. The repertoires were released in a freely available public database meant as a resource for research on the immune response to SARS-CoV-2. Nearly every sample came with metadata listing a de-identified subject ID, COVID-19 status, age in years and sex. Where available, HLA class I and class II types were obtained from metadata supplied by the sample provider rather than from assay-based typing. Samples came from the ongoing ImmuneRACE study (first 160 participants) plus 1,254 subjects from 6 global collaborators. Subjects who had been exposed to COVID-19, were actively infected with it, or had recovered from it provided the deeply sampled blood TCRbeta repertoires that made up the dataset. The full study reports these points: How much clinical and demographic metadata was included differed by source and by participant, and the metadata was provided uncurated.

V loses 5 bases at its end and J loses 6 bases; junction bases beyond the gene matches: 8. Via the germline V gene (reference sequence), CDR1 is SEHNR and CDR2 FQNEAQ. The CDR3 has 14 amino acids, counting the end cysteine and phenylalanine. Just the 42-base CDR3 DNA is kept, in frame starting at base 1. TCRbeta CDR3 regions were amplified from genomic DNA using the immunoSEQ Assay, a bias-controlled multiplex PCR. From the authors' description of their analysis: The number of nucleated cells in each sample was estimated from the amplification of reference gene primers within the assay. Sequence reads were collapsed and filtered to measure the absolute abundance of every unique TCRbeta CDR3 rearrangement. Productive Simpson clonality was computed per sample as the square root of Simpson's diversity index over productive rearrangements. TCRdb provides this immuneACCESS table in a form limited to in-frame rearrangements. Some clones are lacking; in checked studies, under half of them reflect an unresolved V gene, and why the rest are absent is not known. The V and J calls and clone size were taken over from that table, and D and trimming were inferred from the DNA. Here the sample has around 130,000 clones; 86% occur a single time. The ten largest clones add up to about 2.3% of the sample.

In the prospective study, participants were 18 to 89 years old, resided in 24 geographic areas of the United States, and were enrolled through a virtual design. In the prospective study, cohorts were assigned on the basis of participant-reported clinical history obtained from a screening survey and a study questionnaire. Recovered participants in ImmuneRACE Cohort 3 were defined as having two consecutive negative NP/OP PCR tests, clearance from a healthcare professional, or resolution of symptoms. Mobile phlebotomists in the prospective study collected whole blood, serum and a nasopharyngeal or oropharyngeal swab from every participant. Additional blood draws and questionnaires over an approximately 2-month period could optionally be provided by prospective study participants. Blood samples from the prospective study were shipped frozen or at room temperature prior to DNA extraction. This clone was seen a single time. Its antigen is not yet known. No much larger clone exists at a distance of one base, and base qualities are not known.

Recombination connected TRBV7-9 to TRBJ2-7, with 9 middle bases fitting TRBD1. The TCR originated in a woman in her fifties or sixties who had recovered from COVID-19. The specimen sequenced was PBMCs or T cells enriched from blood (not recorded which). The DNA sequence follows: TGTGCCAGCAGCCACCGGGACAGGGTCTTCGAGCAGTACTTC. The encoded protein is CASSHRDRVFEQYF.